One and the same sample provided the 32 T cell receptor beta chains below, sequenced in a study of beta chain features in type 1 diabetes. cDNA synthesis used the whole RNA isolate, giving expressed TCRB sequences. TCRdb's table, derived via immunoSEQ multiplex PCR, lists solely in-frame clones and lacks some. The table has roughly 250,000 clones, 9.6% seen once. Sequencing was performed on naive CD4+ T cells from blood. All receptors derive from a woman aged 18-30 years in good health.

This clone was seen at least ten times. This chain's CDR3 is CATRGQSAYNEQFF. CDR3 bases: TGTGCCACCCGGGGACAGAGTGCCTACAATGAGCAGTTCTTC. V gene TRBV19 combines with J gene TRBJ2-1; 7 bases are a match to TRBD1. The CDR3 length is 14 residues. Germline CDR1 and CDR2: LNHDA and SQIVND (reference sequence). Trimming cost V 10 bases and J 2 bases; bases outside gene matches: 8.

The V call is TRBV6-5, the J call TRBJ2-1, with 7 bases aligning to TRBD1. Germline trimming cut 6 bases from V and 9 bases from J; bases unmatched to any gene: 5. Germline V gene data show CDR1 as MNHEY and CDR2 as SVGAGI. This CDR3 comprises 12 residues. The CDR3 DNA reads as TGTGCCAGCAGGACAGGGTTCGGTGAGCAGTTCTTC. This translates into CASRTGFGEQFF.

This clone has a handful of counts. CDR3 sequence (DNA): TGCACCAGCAGCCGCCTACTCGGGACTAGCGCCCAAGAGACCCAGTACTTC. It specifies CTSSRLLGTSAQETQYF. The gene calls are TRBV1 and TRBJ2-5; the D call of TRBD2 is as the table states it, not checked on the DNA. TRBV1 is a recognized pseudogene. CDR3 length: 17 residues.

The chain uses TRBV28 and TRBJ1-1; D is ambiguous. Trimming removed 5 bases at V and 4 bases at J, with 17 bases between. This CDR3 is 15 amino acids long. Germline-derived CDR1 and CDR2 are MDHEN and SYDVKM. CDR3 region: CASSPTYVGGTEAFF. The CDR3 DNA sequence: TGTGCCAGCAGTCCTACCTACGTCGGAGGCACTGAAGCTTTCTTT.

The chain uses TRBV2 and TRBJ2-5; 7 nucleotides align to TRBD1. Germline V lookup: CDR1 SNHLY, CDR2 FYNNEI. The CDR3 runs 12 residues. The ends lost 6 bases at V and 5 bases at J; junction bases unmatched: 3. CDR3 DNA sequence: TGTGCCAGCAGCCAACAGGGGGAGACCCAGTACTTC. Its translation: CASSQQGETQYF.

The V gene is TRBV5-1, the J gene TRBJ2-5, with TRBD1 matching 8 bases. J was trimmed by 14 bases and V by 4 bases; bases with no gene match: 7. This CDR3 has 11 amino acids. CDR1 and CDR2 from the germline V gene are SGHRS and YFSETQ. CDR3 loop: CASSGGQANYF. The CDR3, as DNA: TGCGCCAGCAGCGGGGGACAGGCAAATTACTTC.

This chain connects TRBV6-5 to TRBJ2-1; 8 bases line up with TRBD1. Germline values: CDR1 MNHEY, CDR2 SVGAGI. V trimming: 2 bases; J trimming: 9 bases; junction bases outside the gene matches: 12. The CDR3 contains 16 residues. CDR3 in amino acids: CASSYAGTGGLSEQFF. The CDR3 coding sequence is TGTGCCAGCAGTTACGCCGGGACAGGCGGTTTGAGTGAGCAGTTCTTC.

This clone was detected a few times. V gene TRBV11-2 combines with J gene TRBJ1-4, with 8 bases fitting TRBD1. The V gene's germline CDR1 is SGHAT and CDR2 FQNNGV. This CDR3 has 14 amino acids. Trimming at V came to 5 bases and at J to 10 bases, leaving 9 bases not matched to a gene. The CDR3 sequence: CASSQDRVLAKLFF. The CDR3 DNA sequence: TGTGCCAGCAGCCAGGACAGGGTTTTAGCAAAACTGTTTTTT.

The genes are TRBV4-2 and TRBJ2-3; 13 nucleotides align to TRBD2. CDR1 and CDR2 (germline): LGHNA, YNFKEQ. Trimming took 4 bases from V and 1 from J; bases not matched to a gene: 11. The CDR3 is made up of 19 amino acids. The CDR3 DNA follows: TGTGCCAGCAGCCGTGGACTAGCGGGAGACGGGAGGGGCACAGATACGCAGTATTTT. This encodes CASSRGLAGDGRGTDTQYF.

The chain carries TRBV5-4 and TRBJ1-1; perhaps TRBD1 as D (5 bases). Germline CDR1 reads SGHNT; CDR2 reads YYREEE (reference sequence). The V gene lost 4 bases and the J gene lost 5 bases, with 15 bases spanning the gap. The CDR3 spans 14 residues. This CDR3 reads CASSATGGKTEAFF. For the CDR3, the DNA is TGTGCCAGCAGCGCCACAGGTGGGAAGACTGAAGCTTTCTTT.

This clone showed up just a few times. CDR3 residues: CASSLVSGSYEQYF. The CDR3 region has the DNA TGCGCCAGCAGCTTGGTTAGCGGGAGCTACGAGCAGTACTTC. The chain joins TRBV5-1 to TRBJ2-7; 9 bases fit TRBD2. Germline V lookup: CDR1 SGHRS, CDR2 YFSETQ. The CDR3 is 14 amino acids. With 0 bases clipped from V and 3 bases from J, the junction kept 1 base outside the gene matches.

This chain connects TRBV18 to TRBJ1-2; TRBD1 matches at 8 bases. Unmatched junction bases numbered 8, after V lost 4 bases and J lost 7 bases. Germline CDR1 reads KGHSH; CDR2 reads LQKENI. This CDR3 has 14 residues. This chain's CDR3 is CASSRDRGSSGYTF. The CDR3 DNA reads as TGTGCCAGCTCACGCGACAGGGGTTCTTCTGGCTACACCTTC.

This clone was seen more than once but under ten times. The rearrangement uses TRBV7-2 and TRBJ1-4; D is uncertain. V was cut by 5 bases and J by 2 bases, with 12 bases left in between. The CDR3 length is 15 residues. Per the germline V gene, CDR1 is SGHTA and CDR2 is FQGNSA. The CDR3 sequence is CASSAQTSTNEKLFF. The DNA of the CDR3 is TGTGCCAGCAGCGCTCAAACAAGTACTAATGAAAAACTGTTTTTT.

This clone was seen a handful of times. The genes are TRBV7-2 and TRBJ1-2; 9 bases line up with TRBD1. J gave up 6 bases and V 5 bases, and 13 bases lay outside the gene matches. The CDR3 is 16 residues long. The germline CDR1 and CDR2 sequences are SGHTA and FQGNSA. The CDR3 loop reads CASSPRPKQGADGYTF. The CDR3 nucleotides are TGTGCCAGCAGCCCAAGACCAAAACAGGGGGCGGATGGCTACACCTTC.

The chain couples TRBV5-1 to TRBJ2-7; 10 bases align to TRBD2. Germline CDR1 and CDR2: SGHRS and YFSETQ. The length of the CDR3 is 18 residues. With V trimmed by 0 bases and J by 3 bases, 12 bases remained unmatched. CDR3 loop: CASSLGGFWTSGNYEQYF. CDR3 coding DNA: TGCGCCAGCAGCTTGGGGGGCTTTTGGACTAGCGGTAACTACGAGCAGTACTTC.

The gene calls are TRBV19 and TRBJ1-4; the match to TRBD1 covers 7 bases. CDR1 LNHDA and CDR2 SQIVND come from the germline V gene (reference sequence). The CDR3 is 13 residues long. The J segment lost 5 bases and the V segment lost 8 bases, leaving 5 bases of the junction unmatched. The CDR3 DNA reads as TGTGCCAGTGCGGACAGGCCGAATGAAAAACTGTTTTTT. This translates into CASADRPNEKLFF. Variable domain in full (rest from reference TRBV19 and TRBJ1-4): DGGITQSPKYLFRKEGQNVTLSCEQNLNHDAMYWYRQDPGQGLRLIYYSQIVNDFQKGDIAEGYSVSREKKESFPLTVTSAQKNPTAFYLCASADRPNEKLFFGSGTQLSVL.

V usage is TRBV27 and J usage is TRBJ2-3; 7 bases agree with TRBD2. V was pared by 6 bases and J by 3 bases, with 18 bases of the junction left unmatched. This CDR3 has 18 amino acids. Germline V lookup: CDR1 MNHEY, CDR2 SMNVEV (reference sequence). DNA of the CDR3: TGTGCCAGCAGCACCTTTATTGGCTCGCGGGAGCGGACAGATACGCAGTATTTT. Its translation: CASSTFIGSRERTDTQYF.

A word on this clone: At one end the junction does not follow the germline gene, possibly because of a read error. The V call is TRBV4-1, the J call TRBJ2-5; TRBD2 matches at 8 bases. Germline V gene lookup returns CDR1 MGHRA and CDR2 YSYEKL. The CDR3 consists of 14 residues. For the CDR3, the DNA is TGTGCCAGCAGCCAGGGACTAGGAGGAGAGACCCAGTACTTC. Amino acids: CASSQGLGGETQYF.

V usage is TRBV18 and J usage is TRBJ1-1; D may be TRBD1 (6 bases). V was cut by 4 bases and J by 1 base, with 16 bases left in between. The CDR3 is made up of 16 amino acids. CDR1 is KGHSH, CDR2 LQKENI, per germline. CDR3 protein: CASSLKEGQANTEAFF. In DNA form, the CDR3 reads TGTGCCAGCTCACTCAAAGAGGGACAAGCGAACACTGAAGCTTTCTTT.

The DNA of the CDR3 is TGTGCCAGCAACCCAGGGGGGAACTATGGCTACACCTTC. Its translation is CASNPGGNYGYTF. The rearrangement uses TRBV11-2 and TRBJ1-2, with 7 bases matching TRBD1. Germline assignment: CDR1 SGHAT and CDR2 FQNNGV. Trimming cost V 7 bases and J 2 bases; bases outside gene matches: 4. This CDR3 comprises 13 residues.

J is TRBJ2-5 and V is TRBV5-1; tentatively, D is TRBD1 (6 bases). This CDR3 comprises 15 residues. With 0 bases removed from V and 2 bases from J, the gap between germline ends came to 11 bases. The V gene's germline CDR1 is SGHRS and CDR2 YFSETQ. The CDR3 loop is CASSLGTGQQETQYF. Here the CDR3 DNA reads TGCGCCAGCAGCTTGGGGACGGGACAACAAGAGACCCAGTACTTC.

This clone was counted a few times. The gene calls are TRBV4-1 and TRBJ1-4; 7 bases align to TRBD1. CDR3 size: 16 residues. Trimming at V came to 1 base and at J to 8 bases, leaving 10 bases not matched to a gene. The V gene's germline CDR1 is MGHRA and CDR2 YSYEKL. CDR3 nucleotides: TGCGCCAGCAGCCAAGGGTCGACAGGGAGGAACGAAAAACTGTTTTTT. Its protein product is CASSQGSTGRNEKLFF.

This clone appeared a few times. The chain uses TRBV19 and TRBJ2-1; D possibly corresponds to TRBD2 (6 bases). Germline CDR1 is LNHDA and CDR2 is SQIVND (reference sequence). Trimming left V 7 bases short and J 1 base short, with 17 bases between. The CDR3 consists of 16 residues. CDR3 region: CASTANGGRSYNEQFF. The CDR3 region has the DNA TGTGCCAGTACCGCGAACGGGGGAAGGTCCTACAATGAGCAGTTCTTC.

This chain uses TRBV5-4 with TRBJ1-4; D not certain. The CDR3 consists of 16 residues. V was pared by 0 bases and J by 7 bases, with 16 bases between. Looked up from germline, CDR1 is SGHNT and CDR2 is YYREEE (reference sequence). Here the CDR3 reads CASSLAGSGSGEKLFF. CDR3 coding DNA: TGTGCCAGCAGCTTGGCCGGGTCGGGGTCGGGTGAAAAACTGTTTTTT.

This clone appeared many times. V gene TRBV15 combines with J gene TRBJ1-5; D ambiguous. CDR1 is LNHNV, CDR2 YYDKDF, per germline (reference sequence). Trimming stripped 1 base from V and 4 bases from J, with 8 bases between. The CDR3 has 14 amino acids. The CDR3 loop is CATSRGAGNQPQHF. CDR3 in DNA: TGTGCCACCAGCAGAGGAGCCGGGAATCAGCCCCAGCATTTT.

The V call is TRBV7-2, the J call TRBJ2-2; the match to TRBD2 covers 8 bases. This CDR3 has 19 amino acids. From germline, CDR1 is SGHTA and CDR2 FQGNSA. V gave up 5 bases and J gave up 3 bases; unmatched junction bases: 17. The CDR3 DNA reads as TGTGCCAGCAGCCCCGGGAGGGGAACAATGGGATCCTACACCGGGGAGCTGTTTTTT. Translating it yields CASSPGRGTMGSYTGELFF.

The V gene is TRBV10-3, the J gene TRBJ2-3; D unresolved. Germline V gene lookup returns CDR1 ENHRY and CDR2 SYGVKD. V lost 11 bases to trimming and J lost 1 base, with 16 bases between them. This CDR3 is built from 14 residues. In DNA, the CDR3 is TGTGCCGCCCAGGCTGGGCGCGGCACAGATACGCAGTATTTT. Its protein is CAAQAGRGTDTQYF.

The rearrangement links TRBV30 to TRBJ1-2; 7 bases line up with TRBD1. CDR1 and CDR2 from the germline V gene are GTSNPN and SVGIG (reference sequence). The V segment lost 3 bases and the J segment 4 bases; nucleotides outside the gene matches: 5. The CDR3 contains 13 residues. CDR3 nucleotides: TGTGCCTGGAGGACAGGGCTTATCTATGGCTACACCTTC. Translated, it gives CAWRTGLIYGYTF.

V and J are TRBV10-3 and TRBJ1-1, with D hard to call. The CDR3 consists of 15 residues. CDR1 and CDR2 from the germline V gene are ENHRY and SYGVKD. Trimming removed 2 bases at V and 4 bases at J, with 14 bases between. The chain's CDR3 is CAISEPGGESTEAFF. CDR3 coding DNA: TGTGCCATCAGTGAGCCGGGCGGGGAGAGCACTGAAGCTTTCTTT.

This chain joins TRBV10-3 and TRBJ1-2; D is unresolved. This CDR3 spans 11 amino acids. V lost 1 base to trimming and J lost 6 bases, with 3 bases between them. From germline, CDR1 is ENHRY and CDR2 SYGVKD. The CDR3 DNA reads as TGTGCCATCAGTGAGTTCGATGGCTACACCTTC. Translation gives CAISEFDGYTF.

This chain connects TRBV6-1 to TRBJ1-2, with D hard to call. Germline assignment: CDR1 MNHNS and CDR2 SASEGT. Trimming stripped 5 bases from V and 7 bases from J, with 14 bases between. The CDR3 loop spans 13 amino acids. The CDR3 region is CASSLAGRSGYTF. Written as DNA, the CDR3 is TGTGCCAGCAGTTTGGCAGGCCGCAGTGGCTACACCTTC.

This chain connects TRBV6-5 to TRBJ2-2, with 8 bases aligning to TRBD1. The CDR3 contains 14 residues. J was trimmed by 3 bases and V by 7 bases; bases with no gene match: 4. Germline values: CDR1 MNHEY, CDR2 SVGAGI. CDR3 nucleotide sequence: TGTGCCAGCAAGGCACAGGGGGACACCGGGGAGCTGTTTTTT. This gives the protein CASKAQGDTGELFF.